Listed here is a single TCR beta chain. Its antigen remains unidentified. Each participant with HIV received care in the United States. The record originates from a study of long-term antiretroviral therapy in people with HIV. At the level of the study: Samples collected earliest predate the 2015 immediate-ART recommendation by about a decade.

Findings of the study overall: Those clones which expanded before ART made up the dominant part of the repertoire at all time points. Even long-term ART left TRB diversity below transplant donor controls, despite gains.

Researchers report immunoSEQ v3.0 was run at survey level. TCRdb's table, derived via immunoSEQ multiplex PCR, lists solely in-frame clones and lacks some. This table holds over 35,000 clones, about 94% found once. There are 18 residues in the CDR3. The germline V gene has CDR1 SEHNR and CDR2 FQNEAQ (reference sequence). With V trimmed by 5 bases and J by 2 bases, 14 bases remained unmatched. This sequence originates from a young man with HIV. Sequences were derived from unsorted PBMCs, sampled 9 to 9.5 years after starting antiretroviral therapy. The chain links TRBV7-9 to TRBJ2-1; 8 bases match TRBD2. Here the CDR3 DNA reads TGTGCCAGCAGCCACCCAGAGGGTGGCGGGGGGCCCTACAATGAGCAGTTCTTC. This translates into CASSHPEGGGGPYNEQFF.